This T cell receptor beta chain was sequenced for a study of technical replicates of blood from several donors. Sequencing was performed with immunoSEQ multiplex PCR; in TCRdb, only in-frame clones are kept and a portion is missing. Among about 88,000 clones listed, 95% were seen once. The sequence was collected from a human donor in good health. The source material was T cells isolated from PBMCs.

The CDR3 loop is CASSQDWNTGELFF. The CDR3, as DNA: TGCGCCAGCAGCCAAGACTGGAACACCGGGGAGCTGTTTTTT. The V call is TRBV4-3, the J call TRBJ2-2; D remains unclear. Germline CDR1 reads LGHNA; CDR2 reads YSLEER. V shed 0 bases and J shed 1 base, with 3 bases lying between them. CDR3 length: 14 residues.